A single sample gave rise to the 21 T cell receptor beta chains below, sequenced in a study of cytomegalovirus exposure and HLA in healthy donors. Vbeta (60) and Jbeta (13) primers were used in the PCR. Produced via immunoSEQ multiplex PCR; TCRdb's table is partial and in-frame only. The sample holds approximately 100,000 clones, roughly two thirds seen once. Sequenced: PBMCs. The receptors were gathered from a man between 45 and 60 years old in good health and CMV-seronegative.

The chain combines TRBV6-5 with TRBJ1-2, with D unclear. V lost 0 bases, J lost 8 bases, and 19 bases lay in between. Germline V gives CDR1 MNHEY, CDR2 SVGAGI. The CDR3 contains 16 residues. The CDR3 region has the DNA TGTGCCAGCAGTTACTCGAGTATCGGGAGGGCGGGGGGCTACACCTTC. Encoded protein: CASSYSSIGRAGGYTF.

The chain links TRBV2 to TRBJ2-3, with D maybe TRBD2 (6 bases). Looked up from germline, CDR1 is SNHLY and CDR2 is FYNNEI. Trimming shortened V by 5 bases and J by 3 bases, and 18 bases separated the two germline ends. The CDR3 extends over 16 amino acids. CDR3 sequence (DNA): TGTGCCAGCAGTAACGAGGGCGGGATGATAACAGATACGCAGTATTTT. Protein product: CASSNEGGMITDTQYF.

This clone was detected a few times. The chain uses TRBV7-9 and TRBJ1-2; TRBD1 is a possible D gene (5 bases). V dropped 6 bases and J dropped 4 bases, with 21 bases sitting between them. Germline assignment: CDR1 SEHNR and CDR2 FQNEAQ (reference sequence). The CDR3 sequence is 16 residues long. CDR3 nucleotide sequence: TGTGCCAGCAGTCGGAATAAGGGGTCAGACTTCTATGGCTACACCTTC. Amino acid sequence: CASSRNKGSDFYGYTF. Together with reference TRBV7-9 and TRBJ1-2, the CDR3 gives the full variable domain: DTGVSQNPRHKITKRGQNVTFRCDPISEHNRLYWYRQTLGQGPEFLTYFQNEAQLEKSRLLSDRFSAERPKGSFSTLEIQRTEQGDSAMYLCASSRNKGSDFYGYTFGSGTRLTVV.

This clone was counted a few times. One junction end disagrees with the germline gene, perhaps due to a read error. The chain combines TRBV7-9 with TRBJ2-1, with D maybe TRBD2 (6 bases). CDR1 is SEHNR and CDR2 is FQNEAQ in the germline V gene (reference sequence). This CDR3 has 16 amino acids. CDR3 in amino acids: CSSSEEVTGDYNEQFF. In DNA, the CDR3 is TGTTCCAGCAGCGAAGAGGTTACGGGGGACTACAATGAGCAGTTCTTC.

J is TRBJ2-3 and V is TRBV6-6, with TRBD1 as a possible D gene (5 bases). The ends were cut back, 8 bases at V and 1 base at J, with 13 bases in the middle. Germline V gene lookup returns CDR1 MNHNY and CDR2 SVGAGI (reference sequence). The CDR3 runs 14 residues. CDR3 sequence reads: CASFKGWRTDTQYF. The DNA for the CDR3 is TGTGCCAGCTTCAAGGGGTGGCGCACAGATACGCAGTATTTT.

This clone was seen only a few times. The chain uses TRBV27 and TRBJ2-3; 7 bases match TRBD2. The germline CDR1 and CDR2 sequences are MNHEY and SMNVEV (reference sequence). The CDR3 has 15 residues. V trimming: 6 bases; J trimming: 5 bases; junction bases outside the gene matches: 11. The chain's CDR3 is CASRGTAGVLDTQYF. The CDR3 DNA is TGTGCCAGCAGAGGCACTGCGGGAGTTCTAGATACGCAGTATTTT.

V gene TRBV4-1 combines with J gene TRBJ2-3, with TRBD2 matching over 8 bases. The CDR3 spans 17 residues. Germline V CDR1 and CDR2: MGHRA, YSYEKL. The V segment lost 2 bases and the J segment 2 bases; nucleotides outside the gene matches: 9. The CDR3 here is CASSQNPGLAVTDTQYF. CDR3 nucleotide sequence: TGCGCCAGCAGCCAAAATCCCGGACTAGCAGTCACAGATACGCAGTATTTT.

This clone was detected only a few times. The DNA of the CDR3 is TGTGCCAGCAGCTTAGGGGGGGTGACAGGGCCCAAAAACATTCAGTACTTC. Encoded protein: CASSLGGVTGPKNIQYF. This chain joins TRBV11-3 and TRBJ2-4, with TRBD1 as a possible D gene (7 bases). Between the trimmed V and J ends, which lost 1 base and 2 bases, there was a span of 15 bases. The CDR3 contains 17 residues. From germline, CDR1 is SGHNT and CDR2 YENEEA.

The rearrangement joins TRBV5-5 to TRBJ2-7; 9 positions agree with TRBD1. The V gene end was trimmed by 6 bases and the J gene end by 6 bases; junction bases not matched to a gene: 7. The CDR3 covers 13 residues. Germline V CDR1 and CDR2: SGHKS, YYEKEE (reference sequence). The CDR3 reads CASTSTGGGEQYF. The CDR3 DNA follows: TGTGCCAGCACCTCCACAGGGGGCGGCGAGCAGTACTTC.

CDR3 DNA sequence: TGTGCCAGCAGCTGGGGGGGGGATTGGGATACGCAGTATTTT. Its translation: CASSWGGDWDTQYF. V is TRBV5-4 and J is TRBJ2-3, with 7 bases fitting TRBD2. The CDR3 is 14 residues long. Germline V gives CDR1 SGHNT, CDR2 YYREEE (reference sequence). With 3 bases clipped from V and 6 bases from J, the junction kept 7 bases outside the gene matches.

A note on this clone: Different DNA sequences within this sample yield the same CDR3. The J gene is TRBJ2-3, the V gene TRBV10-3, with D unclear. There are 12 residues in the CDR3. V was shortened by 5 bases and J by 9 bases, with 12 bases between the two germline ends. Germline V gene lookup returns CDR1 ENHRY and CDR2 SYGVKD. The CDR3 sequence: CAISLRHDTQYF. The DNA of the CDR3 is TGTGCCATCAGTTTGAGGCATGACACGCAGTATTTT.

This clone was recorded a few times. CDR3 loop: CASSPAFGQGLYEQYF. The DNA of the CDR3 is TGTGCCAGCTCACCAGCATTCGGACAGGGGCTCTACGAGCAGTACTTC. V gene TRBV18 combines with J gene TRBJ2-7; 9 nucleotides match TRBD1. The germline V gene has CDR1 KGHSH and CDR2 LQKENI. Losses at the gene ends were 2 bases for V and 3 bases for J; bases not matched to a gene: 8. The CDR3 length is 16 residues.

The V call is TRBV5-4, the J call TRBJ2-3; D is uncertain. Trimming stripped 5 bases from V and 0 bases from J, with 16 bases between. Germline CDR1 reads SGHNT; CDR2 reads YYREEE (reference sequence). The CDR3 is 16 residues long. This CDR3 reads CASRHSRQSSTDTQYF. The DNA of the CDR3 is TGTGCCAGCAGACACTCCAGACAATCTAGCACAGATACGCAGTATTTT. Variable domain in full (rest from reference TRBV5-4 and TRBJ2-3): ETGVTQSPTHLIKTRGQQVTLRCSSQSGHNTVSWYQQALGQGPQFIFQYYREEENGRGNFPPRFSGLQFPNYSSELNVNALELDDSALYLCASRHSRQSSTDTQYFGPGTRLTVL.

This clone was observed a few times. The chain combines TRBV2 with TRBJ1-2, with 7 positions matching TRBD1. This CDR3 is 13 amino acids long. Germline loops: CDR1 SNHLY, CDR2 FYNNEI. The V and J ends lost 1 base and 4 bases, in that order; junction bases with no gene match: 0. The CDR3 DNA sequence: TGTGCCAGCAGTGAAGAGGGGGCCTATGGCTACACCTTC. Its translation: CASSEEGAYGYTF.

The chain recombines TRBV14 with TRBJ2-7, with TRBD1 identical over 9 bases. The V and J ends lost 3 bases and 4 bases, in that order; junction bases with no gene match: 4. This CDR3 comprises 14 residues. Germline-derived CDR1 and CDR2 are SGHDN and FVKESK. CDR3 sequence: CASSQLGQGYEQYF. DNA of the CDR3: TGTGCCAGCAGCCAGCTGGGACAGGGTTACGAGCAGTACTTC.

The chain employs TRBV19 and TRBJ1-5; 9 bases map to TRBD1. This CDR3 is 15 amino acids long. The ends lost 5 bases at V and 6 bases at J; junction bases unmatched: 8. Looked up from germline, CDR1 is LNHDA and CDR2 is SQIVND (reference sequence). CDR3 DNA sequence: TGTGCCAGTAGTGTCGGACAGGGGCCAAGTCAGCCCCAGCATTTT. Encoded protein: CASSVGQGPSQPQHF.

This chain uses TRBV30 with TRBJ1-5; unclear D gene. Germline V lookup: CDR1 GTSNPN, CDR2 SVGIG (reference sequence). V shed 2 bases and J shed 7 bases, with 9 bases lying between them. The CDR3 loop spans 12 amino acids. CDR3 protein: CAWSLGSQPQHF. The CDR3 DNA reads as TGTGCCTGGAGTTTGGGGAGCCAGCCCCAGCATTTT.

V and J are TRBV6-5 and TRBJ1-2, with D possibly TRBD1 on 5 matching bases. V lost 9 bases and J 0 bases, leaving 11 bases between the germline ends. The germline gives CDR1 MNHEY, CDR2 SVGAGI. The CDR3 runs 13 residues. The CDR3 reads CASRRGTNYGYTF. CDR3 nucleotide sequence: TGTGCCAGTAGACGGGGGACTAACTATGGCTACACCTTC.

This sequence joins TRBV19 and TRBJ1-5; D perhaps matches TRBD1 (5 bases). Germline V gene data show CDR1 as LNHDA and CDR2 as SQIVND (reference sequence). Trimming cost V 5 bases and J 1 base, with 9 bases left between them. This CDR3 spans 14 amino acids. Here the CDR3 DNA reads TGTGCCAGTAGTCCAGGGAACAGCAATCAGCCCCAGCATTTT. It yields the protein CASSPGNSNQPQHF.

This chain uses TRBV7-6 with TRBJ1-1; D is unclear. CDR1 and CDR2 (germline): SGHVS, FNYEAQ. The CDR3 is made up of 12 amino acids. The V gene lost 5 bases and the J gene lost 0 bases, with 4 bases spanning the gap. Written as DNA, the CDR3 is TGTGCCAGCAGCGGGCTGAACACTGAAGCTTTCTTT. Translation gives CASSGLNTEAFF. The whole variable domain, remainder taken from reference TRBV7-6 and TRBJ1-1, is GAGVSQSPRYKVTKRGQDVALRCDPISGHVSLYWYRQALGQGPEFLTYFNYEAQQDKSGLPNDRFSAERPEGSISTLTIQRTEQRDSAMYRCASSGLNTEAFFGQGTRLTVV.

This chain uses TRBV5-6 with TRBJ2-5; 7 nucleotides match TRBD1. The CDR3 loop spans 14 amino acids. Germline trimming cut 0 bases from V and 9 bases from J; bases unmatched to any gene: 8. Germline V gives CDR1 SGHDT, CDR2 YYEEEE. CDR3 DNA sequence: TGTGCCAGCAGCTTGGGACAGGGACCTTGGCCCCAGTACTTC. Residues: CASSLGQGPWPQYF.